One and the same sample provided the 10 T cell receptor beta chains below, sequenced in a study of blood T cell repertoires in COVID-19. Assay used: immunoSEQ multiplex PCR; TCRdb lists only in-frame clones, some missing. In the table there are 350,000 to 400,000 clones, 80% to 90% of which are singletons. The sample consisted of PBMCs or T cells enriched from blood (not recorded which). The receptors shown here come from a man aged 35 to 55 in a cohort exposed to, infected with or recovered from COVID-19 (not recorded which).

This chain connects TRBV5-1 to TRBJ2-5; no reliable D call. CDR1 is SGHRS and CDR2 is YFSETQ in the germline V gene. This CDR3 comprises 14 residues. V was pared by 3 bases and J by 0 bases, with 9 bases between. CDR3 loop: CASSSGGYQETQYF. CDR3 in DNA: TGCGCCAGCAGCTCCGGCGGTTACCAAGAGACCCAGTACTTC.

The chain employs TRBV3-1 (or the pseudogene TRBV3-2) and TRBJ2-7; 10 bases map to TRBD1. V shed 2 bases, J shed 9 bases, and the junction held 7 bases outside the gene matches. This CDR3 is 14 amino acids long. The germline CDR1 and CDR2 sequences are LGHDT and YNNKEL (reference sequence). The CDR3: CASSQRDRGGLQYF. As DNA, the CDR3 is TGTGCCAGCAGCCAAAGGGACAGGGGAGGATTGCAGTACTTC.

V is TRBV27 and J is TRBJ1-5; a possible D gene is TRBD1 (6 bases). Germline V gene lookup returns CDR1 MNHEY and CDR2 SMNVEV (reference sequence). Trimming took 6 bases from V and 4 from J, leaving 10 bases between them. This CDR3 contains 13 residues. This chain's CDR3 is CASSPRGNQPQHF. The CDR3, as DNA: TGTGCCAGCAGCCCCAGGGGTAATCAGCCCCAGCATTTT.

The CDR3 sequence: CASSRTGGVVGELFF. CDR3 sequence (DNA): TGTGCCAGCAGCCGGACAGGGGGCGTTGTCGGGGAGCTGTTTTTT. The rearrangement uses TRBV3-1 (or the pseudogene TRBV3-2) and TRBJ2-2; 11 positions agree with TRBD1. The CDR3 spans 15 residues. V shed 4 bases and J 7 bases; nucleotides not matched to a gene: 5. Germline V lookup: CDR1 LGHDT, CDR2 YNNKEL (reference sequence).

This rearrangement joins TRBV7-6 to TRBJ2-1; the match to TRBD2 covers 8 bases. This CDR3 is built from 15 residues. Losses at the gene ends were 6 bases for V and 5 bases for J; bases not matched to a gene: 9. CDR1 and CDR2 from the germline V gene are SGHVS and FNYEAQ. CDR3 sequence: CASSLAGTRNNEQFF. The CDR3 DNA reads as TGTGCCAGCAGTTTGGCCGGGACTAGAAACAATGAGCAGTTCTTC. Looking up the rest from reference TRBV7-6 and TRBJ2-1 gives the full variable domain: GAGVSQSPRYKVTKRGQDVALRCDPISGHVSLYWYRQALGQGPEFLTYFNYEAQQDKSGLPNDRFSAERPEGSISTLTIQRTEQRDSAMYRCASSLAGTRNNEQFFGPGTRLTVL.

This clone came up a few times. V usage is TRBV5-1 and J usage is TRBJ2-5; TRBD1 matches 8 bases. CDR1 and CDR2 from the germline V gene are SGHRS and YFSETQ. The CDR3 totals 14 residues. The V and J ends lost 2 bases and 0 bases, in that order; junction bases with no gene match: 0. This CDR3 is CASSFRGHQETQYF. CDR3 bases: TGCGCCAGCAGCTTCAGGGGGCACCAAGAGACCCAGTACTTC.

The chain joins TRBV5-1 to TRBJ1-1; a weak D match, TRBD1 (6 bases). Germline V CDR1 and CDR2: SGHRS, YFSETQ. This CDR3 is built from 15 residues. V shed 0 bases and J shed 4 bases, with 13 bases lying between them. CDR3 in DNA: TGCGCCAGCAGCTTGGCCGGGGGGCGGACCACTGAAGCTTTCTTT. Translating it yields CASSLAGGRTTEAFF.

This sequence joins TRBV7-3 and TRBJ2-5, with TRBD1 identical over 12 bases. This CDR3 comprises 14 residues. Germline CDR1 is SGHTA and CDR2 is FQGTGA. Losses at the gene ends were 5 bases for V and 5 bases for J; bases not matched to a gene: 3. Here the CDR3 reads CASSKGTGGETQYF. Written as DNA, the CDR3 is TGTGCCAGCAGCAAAGGGACAGGGGGCGAGACCCAGTACTTC. Drawing the rest from reference TRBV7-3 and TRBJ2-5, the complete variable domain is GAGVSQTPSNKVTEKGKYVELRCDPISGHTALYWYRQSLGQGPEFLIYFQGTGAADDSGLPNDRFFAVRPEGSVSTLKIQRTERGDSAVYLCASSKGTGGETQYFGPGTRLLVL.

V usage is TRBV28 and J usage is TRBJ1-2, with 8 bases lining up with TRBD1. Trimming took 6 bases from V and 5 from J; bases not matched to a gene: 8. Germline-derived CDR1 and CDR2 are MDHEN and SYDVKM. The CDR3 sequence is 14 residues long. The CDR3, as DNA: TGTGCCAGCAGGGGCAGGGGGCGACGGTATGGCTACACCTTC. The encoded protein is CASRGRGRRYGYTF.

J is TRBJ2-7 and V is TRBV19, with 8 positions matching TRBD1. The CDR3 spans 14 residues. V lost 3 bases, J lost 4 bases, and 5 bases stayed unmatched. The V gene's germline CDR1 is LNHDA and CDR2 SQIVND (reference sequence). The CDR3, as DNA: TGTGCCAGTAGTATTGGCAGGGGGCTATACGAGCAGTACTTC. This sequence encodes CASSIGRGLYEQYF.